This T cell receptor (beta chain) was identified during a study of T-cell memory formation after mild COVID-19. In TCRdb, the 5' RACE reads were re-called with MiXCR into one record per CDR3 protein. The sample has hundreds of thousands of distinct CDR3 sequences, roughly 20% seen once. V lost 7 bases, J lost 8 bases, and 8 bases stayed unmatched. The V gene's germline CDR1 is SQVTM and CDR2 ANQGSEA. The CDR3 consists of 13 residues. This clonotype showed up just a few times. The specimen was PBMCs or a T cell subset sorted from them (not recorded which). The J gene is TRBJ2-1, the V gene TRBV29-1; TRBD1 matches 10 bases. This TCR came from an adult woman who had mild COVID-19 (a few samples of this study predate the infection). Cell type and time point are not known. CDR3 loop: CSDYLTGGDEQFF. The CDR3 DNA sequence: TGCAGCGACTACTTGACAGGGGGCGATGAGCAGTTCTTC.